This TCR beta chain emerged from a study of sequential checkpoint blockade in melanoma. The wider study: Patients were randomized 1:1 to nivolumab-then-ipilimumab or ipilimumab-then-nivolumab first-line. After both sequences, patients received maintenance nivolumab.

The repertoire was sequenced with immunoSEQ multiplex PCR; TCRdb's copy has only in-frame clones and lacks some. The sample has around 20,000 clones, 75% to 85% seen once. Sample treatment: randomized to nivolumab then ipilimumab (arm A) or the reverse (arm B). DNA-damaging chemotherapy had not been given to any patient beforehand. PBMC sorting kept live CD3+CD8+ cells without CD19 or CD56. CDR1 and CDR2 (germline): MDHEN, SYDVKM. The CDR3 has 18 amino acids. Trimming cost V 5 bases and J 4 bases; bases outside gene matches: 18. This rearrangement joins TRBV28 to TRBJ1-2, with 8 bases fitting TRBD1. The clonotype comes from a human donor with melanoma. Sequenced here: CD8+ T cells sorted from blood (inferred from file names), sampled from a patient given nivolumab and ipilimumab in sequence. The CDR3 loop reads CASSDIQGDLIHSYGYTF. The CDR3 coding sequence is TGTGCCAGCAGTGACATACAGGGGGACCTAATCCACTCCTATGGCTACACCTTC.